Listed here are 23 T cell receptor beta chains from one sample, sequenced in a study of blood T cell repertoires in COVID-19. TCRdb keeps only in-frame clones here, not all; method: immunoSEQ multiplex PCR. The table records approximately 120,000 clones, 85% of them present only once. The specimen sequenced was peripheral blood. The receptors here all came from a woman of 80 years or more with COVID-19, enrolled during active disease.

The sample holds one count of this clone. The V and J genes are TRBV7-8 and TRBJ1-1; D is unresolved. CDR1 and CDR2 from the germline V gene are SGHVS and FQNEAQ. Trimming cost V 5 bases and J 6 bases, with 13 bases left between them. This CDR3 contains 13 residues. The CDR3 DNA is TGTGCCAGCAGCCCCCGATTAGCGGCTGAAGCTTTCTTT. Residues: CASSPRLAAEAFF. The full variable domain, with the rest looked up from reference TRBV7-8 and TRBJ1-1, is GAGVSQSPRYKVAKRGQDVALRCDPISGHVSLFWYQQALGQGPEFLTYFQNEAQLDKSGLPSDRFFAERPEGSVSTLKIQRTQQEDSAVYLCASSPRLAAEAFFGQGTRLTVV.

The chain is built from TRBV2 and TRBJ2-1, with no clear D. V lost 6 bases and J 9 bases, leaving 12 bases between the germline ends. Germline values: CDR1 SNHLY, CDR2 FYNNEI. The CDR3 contains 12 residues. Here the CDR3 reads CASRAYEFEQFF. As DNA, the CDR3 is TGTGCCAGCAGAGCCTACGAATTTGAGCAGTTCTTC. The complete variable domain, with remaining parts taken from reference TRBV2 and TRBJ2-1, reads EPEVTQTPSHQVTQMGQEVILRCVPISNHLYFYWYRQILGQKVEFLVSFYNNEISEKSEIFDDQFSVERPDGSNFTLKIRSTKLEDSAMYFCASRAYEFEQFFGPGTRLTVL.

CDR3 DNA sequence: TGTGCCAGCAGGTCGGGACAGCTGAACACTGAAGCTTTCTTT. Protein sequence: CASRSGQLNTEAFF. The genes are TRBV6-5 and TRBJ1-1; 7 nucleotides line up with TRBD1. With V trimmed by 6 bases and J by 0 bases, 4 bases remained unmatched. Germline CDR1 is MNHEY and CDR2 is SVGAGI. This CDR3 contains 14 residues.

The genes are TRBV19 and TRBJ2-2; TRBD2 agrees at 16 bases. This CDR3 region has 17 residues. Trimming at V came to 7 bases and at J to 7 bases, leaving 9 bases not matched to a gene. From germline, CDR1 is LNHDA and CDR2 SQIVND (reference sequence). The CDR3 loop is CASTDTGLAGGYGELFF. CDR3 bases: TGTGCCAGTACCGACACGGGACTAGCGGGAGGGTACGGGGAGCTGTTTTTT. The entire variable domain, with the rest obtained from reference TRBV19 and TRBJ2-2, is as follows: DGGITQSPKYLFRKEGQNVTLSCEQNLNHDAMYWYRQDPGQGLRLIYYSQIVNDFQKGDIAEGYSVSREKKESFPLTVTSAQKNPTAFYLCASTDTGLAGGYGELFFGEGSRLTVL.

This sequence joins TRBV7-3 and TRBJ2-7; weak D call: TRBD2 (6 bases). CDR1 is SGHTA, CDR2 FQGTGA, per germline. V was shortened by 2 bases and J by 7 bases, with 12 bases between the two germline ends. This CDR3 comprises 13 residues. The CDR3 sequence is CASSLASEGEQYF. DNA of the CDR3: TGTGCCAGCAGCTTAGCTAGCGAGGGAGAGCAGTACTTC.

CDR3 nucleotides: TGTGCCAGCACCCCCATCGGGACAGGGGGAGGATATTCACCCCTCCACTTT. Protein sequence: CASTPIGTGGGYSPLHF. The chain recombines TRBV28 with TRBJ1-6, with 11 bases fitting TRBD1. CDR1 MDHEN and CDR2 SYDVKM come from the germline V gene. V gave up 7 bases and J gave up 8 bases; unmatched junction bases: 13. The CDR3 contains 17 residues.

The chain uses TRBV10-1 and TRBJ1-1, with D perhaps TRBD1 (6 bases). Germline CDR1 WNHNN, CDR2 SYGVQD (reference sequence). Trimming pared 4 bases from V and 1 base from J, leaving 13 bases between. The CDR3 extends over 15 amino acids. In DNA, the CDR3 is TGCGCCAGCAGTGGTTGGGGGCTTAGGAACACTGAAGCTTTCTTT. Protein product: CASSGWGLRNTEAFF.

The chain couples TRBV27 to TRBJ2-5; 7 positions agree with TRBD2. Germline V CDR1 and CDR2: MNHEY, SMNVEV (reference sequence). The ends lost 2 bases at V and 4 bases at J; junction bases unmatched: 1. The CDR3 is made up of 13 amino acids. As DNA, the CDR3 is TGTGCCAGCAGTTTAGCGGGAGTAGAGACCCAGTACTTC. Protein: CASSLAGVETQYF.

V and J are TRBV3-1 (or the pseudogene TRBV3-2) and TRBJ2-1; 10 bases align to TRBD2. The J segment lost 6 bases and the V segment lost 3 bases, leaving 11 bases of the junction unmatched. The CDR3 sequence is 17 residues long. Germline CDR1 and CDR2: LGHDT and YNNKEL (reference sequence). In nucleotides, the CDR3 is TGTGCCAGCAGCCAGGTGCCTAGCGGGAGACACGGCAATGAGCAGTTCTTC. Protein product: CASSQVPSGRHGNEQFF.

The chain links TRBV28 to TRBJ1-2; TRBD1 might be the D (5 bases). V gave up 7 bases and J gave up 0 bases, with 15 bases separating them. In germline, CDR1 is MDHEN, CDR2 SYDVKM. The CDR3 extends over 15 amino acids. The chain's CDR3 is CASTRGRDSNYGYTF. DNA for the CDR3: TGTGCCAGCACCCGAGGACGGGACTCTAACTATGGCTACACCTTC.

CDR3 loop: CASSQDGRTLHYGYTF. In DNA form, the CDR3 reads TGCGCCAGCAGCCAAGATGGCAGGACTTTACACTATGGCTACACCTTC. The V and J genes are TRBV4-3 and TRBJ1-2; D unclear. The V end lost 0 bases, the J end lost 3 bases, and 14 bases lay between the germline ends. Germline-derived CDR1 and CDR2 are LGHNA and YSLEER. The CDR3 spans 16 residues.

V is TRBV11-2 and J is TRBJ1-6; 9 bases are a match to TRBD1. CDR3 length: 14 amino acids. CDR1 and CDR2 (germline): SGHAT, FQNNGV. J was trimmed by 6 bases and V by 8 bases; bases with no gene match: 5. The CDR3 bases are TGTGCCAGCGGCCAGACAGGGGGTAATTCACCCCTCCACTTT. Translating it yields CASGQTGGNSPLHF.

Only a few counts were recorded for this clone. The chain links TRBV6-5 to TRBJ1-6; possibly TRBD1 for D (5 bases). This CDR3 region has 12 residues. Trimming stripped 4 bases from V and 12 bases from J, with 10 bases between. Germline lookup yields CDR1 MNHEY and CDR2 SVGAGI. CDR3: CASSSWGGPLHF. The CDR3, as DNA: TGTGCCAGCAGTTCCTGGGGGGGACCCCTCCACTTT.

V gene TRBV19 combines with J gene TRBJ2-5; TRBD1 matches 9 bases. This CDR3 region has 16 residues. The V segment lost 6 bases and the J segment 7 bases; nucleotides outside the gene matches: 15. Germline CDR1 LNHDA, CDR2 SQIVND (reference sequence). The CDR3 DNA reads as TGTGCCAGTAGAACAAGACAGGGGGGGGATTTAGGGACCCAGTACTTC. It is translated as CASRTRQGGDLGTQYF. Full variable domain (remainder filled in from reference TRBV19 and TRBJ2-5): DGGITQSPKYLFRKEGQNVTLSCEQNLNHDAMYWYRQDPGQGLRLIYYSQIVNDFQKGDIAEGYSVSREKKESFPLTVTSAQKNPTAFYLCASRTRQGGDLGTQYFGPGTRLLVL.

This clone was detected only a few times. The CDR3 nucleotides are TGTGCCAGCTCACCCACTAGCGGGCAAACCTACGAGCAGTACTTC. Translation: CASSPTSGQTYEQYF. This chain joins TRBV18 and TRBJ2-7; TRBD2 agrees at 9 bases. V shed 3 bases, J shed 2 bases, and the junction held 5 bases outside the gene matches. The CDR3 spans 15 residues. Germline loops: CDR1 KGHSH, CDR2 LQKENI.

The rearrangement links TRBV19 to TRBJ1-5; no clear D. The CDR3 is made up of 11 amino acids. V was shortened by 5 bases and J by 9 bases, with 8 bases between the two germline ends. Germline CDR1 reads LNHDA; CDR2 reads SQIVND (reference sequence). The CDR3 region has the DNA TGTGCCAGTAGTCAACTTGGGCCCCAGCATTTT. It specifies CASSQLGPQHF.

The genes are TRBV11-2 and TRBJ1-4; D not resolved. V was trimmed by 1 base and J by 0 bases, leaving 9 bases between them. The germline gives CDR1 SGHAT, CDR2 FQNNGV. The CDR3 contains 16 residues. The CDR3 sequence: CASSLGGGPTNEKLFF. CDR3 sequence (DNA): TGTGCCAGCAGCTTAGGCGGAGGACCAACTAATGAAAAACTGTTTTTT. Based on the CDR3 plus reference TRBV11-2 and TRBJ1-4, the full variable domain is EAGVAQSPRYKIIEKRQSVAFWCNPISGHATLYWYQQILGQGPKLLIQFQNNGVVDDSQLPKDRFSAERLKGVDSTLKIQPAKLEDSAVYLCASSLGGGPTNEKLFFGSGTQLSVL.

The gene calls are TRBV10-2 and TRBJ2-7; tentatively, D is TRBD1 (7 bases). Germline CDR1 reads WSHSY; CDR2 reads SAAADI. This CDR3 region has 15 residues. V shed 6 bases and J shed 5 bases, with 20 bases lying between them. The CDR3 region has the DNA TGCGCCAGCAGCCTAACCATGACAGGGAGGAACGAGCAGTACTTC. This translates into CASSLTMTGRNEQYF.

This chain connects TRBV5-6 to TRBJ2-2, with 7 bases that match TRBD1. This CDR3 is 16 amino acids long. Looked up from germline, CDR1 is SGHDT and CDR2 is YYEEEE. V was clipped by 0 bases and J by 1 base; unmatched bases: 3. The CDR3 DNA reads as TGTGCCAGCAGCTTGGAGGGACAGTTGAACACCGGGGAGCTGTTTTTT. It yields the protein CASSLEGQLNTGELFF.

The V gene is TRBV19, the J gene TRBJ2-7, with 8 bases identical to TRBD2. The germline CDR1 and CDR2 sequences are LNHDA and SQIVND (reference sequence). J lost 6 bases, V lost 5 bases, and 6 bases had no gene match. This CDR3 comprises 13 residues. The CDR3 region has the DNA TGTGCCAGTAGTGGGGGACTAGTAGGCGAGCAGTACTTC. This translates into CASSGGLVGEQYF.

This chain uses TRBV5-1 with TRBJ2-3; 8 positions agree with TRBD2. CDR3 length equals 16 residues. The J segment lost 0 bases and the V segment lost 1 base, leaving 4 bases of the junction unmatched. Germline V gene sequence: CDR1 SGHRS, CDR2 YFSETQ. CDR3 sequence reads: CASSLLAGTSTDTQYF. The CDR3 DNA follows: TGCGCCAGCAGCTTGTTAGCGGGGACTAGCACAGATACGCAGTATTTT.

The rearrangement joins TRBV18 to TRBJ2-5; possibly TRBD2 for D (6 bases). CDR1 is KGHSH, CDR2 LQKENI, per germline. Trimming pared 2 bases from V and 0 bases from J, leaving 13 bases between. The CDR3 extends over 16 amino acids. The CDR3 region is CASSPRVAEYQETQYF. For the CDR3, the DNA is TGTGCCAGCTCACCAAGGGTAGCGGAGTACCAAGAGACCCAGTACTTC.

This chain joins TRBV6-5 and TRBJ2-2; D is ambiguous. This CDR3 comprises 12 residues. Per germline, CDR1 MNHEY and CDR2 SVGAGI. Trimming took 6 bases from V and 7 from J, leaving 9 bases between them. This chain's CDR3 is CASSSEVGELFF. The DNA of the CDR3 is TGTGCCAGCAGCTCTGAGGTCGGGGAGCTGTTTTTT.